This TCR beta chain appears in the sequencing data of a study of cytomegalovirus exposure and HLA in healthy donors. Study overall: The approximately 110 validation repertoires used a platform that matched the one used for the approximately 620 first-cohort repertoires, as a later analysis reported. Notes on the study in general: Confirmation was obtained in vitro that a few CMV-associated chains are specific for CMV antigens.

On this clone: Its specificity is not known.

Only in-frame clones appear in the TCRdb table, and some are missing; sequencing was by immunoSEQ multiplex PCR. The repertoire holds approximately 170,000 clones, with 70% to 90% as singletons. The donors were part of the roughly 130-subject validation cohort, which stood apart from the approximately 640-subject first cohort. The germline V gene has CDR1 SGHTS and CDR2 YDEGEE. Trimming took off 2 bases at V and 5 bases at J, with 17 bases between the two ends. This CDR3 contains 15 residues. Material: PBMCs. The chain recombines TRBV5-8 with TRBJ2-7, with a tentative D call TRBD2 (6 bases). The TCR originated in a man aged 30 to 39 in good health and CMV-seropositive. This CDR3 reads CASSFPSGVAHEQYF. CDR3 in DNA: TGTGCCAGCAGCTTCCCCTCGGGGGTAGCCCACGAGCAGTACTTC.